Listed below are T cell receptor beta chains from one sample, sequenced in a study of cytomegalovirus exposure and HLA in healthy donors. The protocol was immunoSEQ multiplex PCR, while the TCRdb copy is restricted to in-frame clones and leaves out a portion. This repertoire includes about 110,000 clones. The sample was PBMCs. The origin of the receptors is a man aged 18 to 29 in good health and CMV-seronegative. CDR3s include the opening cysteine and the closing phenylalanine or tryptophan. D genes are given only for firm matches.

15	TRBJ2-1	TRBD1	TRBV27	CASRKDRGYPNEQFF	TGTGCCAGCAGGAAGGACAGGGGCTACCCCAATGAGCAGTTCTTC
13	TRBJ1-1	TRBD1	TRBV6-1	CASSTTGILGAFF	TGTGCCAGCAGTACGACAGGGATCCTTGGGGCTTTCTTT
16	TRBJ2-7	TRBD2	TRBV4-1	CASSQEGRGLAYEQYF	TGCGCCAGCAGCCAAGAAGGTAGGGGACTAGCCTACGAGCAGTACTTC
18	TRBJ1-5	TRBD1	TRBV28	CASSSRGQGIDGNQPQHF	TGTGCCAGCAGTTCCAGGGGACAGGGGATAGATGGCAATCAGCCCCAGCATTTT
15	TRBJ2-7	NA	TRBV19	CASSIAPGSSYEQYF	TGTGCCAGTAGTATAGCCCCAGGGTCCTCCTACGAGCAGTACTTC
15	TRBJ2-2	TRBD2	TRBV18	CATNLAGASTGELFF	TGTGCCACCAATCTAGCGGGAGCGAGTACCGGGGAGCTGTTTTTT
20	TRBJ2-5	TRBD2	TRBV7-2	CASSLATLRGTSGYQETQYF	TGTGCCAGCAGCTTAGCCACCCTCCGGGGGACTAGCGGGTACCAAGAGACCCAGTACTTC
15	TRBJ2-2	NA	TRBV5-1	CASSPRAQNTGELFF	TGCGCCAGCAGCCCCCGCGCGCAAAACACCGGGGAGCTGTTTTTT
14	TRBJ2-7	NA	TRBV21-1	CASSKASWTRDKYF	TGTGCCAGCAGCAAAGCCTCTTGGACTCGGGACAAGTACTTC
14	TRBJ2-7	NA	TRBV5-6	CASMGQGRGNEQYF	TGTGCCAGCATGGGCCAGGGAAGGGGGAACGAGCAGTACTTC